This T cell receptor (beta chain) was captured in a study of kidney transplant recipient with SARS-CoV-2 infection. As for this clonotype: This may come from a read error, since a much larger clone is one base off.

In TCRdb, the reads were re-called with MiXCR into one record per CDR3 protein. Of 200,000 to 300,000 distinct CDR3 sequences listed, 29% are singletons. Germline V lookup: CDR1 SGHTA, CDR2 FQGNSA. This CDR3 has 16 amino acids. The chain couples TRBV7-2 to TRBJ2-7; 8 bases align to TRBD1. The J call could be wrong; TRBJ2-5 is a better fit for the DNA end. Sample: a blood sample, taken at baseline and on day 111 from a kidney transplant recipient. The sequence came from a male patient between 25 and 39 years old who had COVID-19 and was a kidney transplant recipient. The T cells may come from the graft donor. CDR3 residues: CASSTDRERVLETQYF. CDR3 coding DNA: TGTGCCAGCAGCACGGACAGGGAACGTGTTCTGGAGACCCAGTACTTC.